Each of the 23 T cell receptor beta chains below was sequenced from the same sample in a study of immune cell composition in non-small cell lung cancer. TCRdb's copy holds only in-frame clones and misses some; the assay was immunoSEQ multiplex PCR. The table includes 13,000 to 15,000 clones, 81% detected once. Sequenced input: lung tumor tissue. The source is a human donor with non-small cell lung cancer.

The chain links TRBV28 to TRBJ2-7, with 7 nucleotides matching TRBD2. V was pared by 5 bases and J by 7 bases, with 14 bases of the junction left unmatched. CDR3 length equals 15 residues. Per germline, CDR1 MDHEN and CDR2 SYDVKM. The chain's CDR3 is CASSPSGTTPWEQYF. Written as DNA, the CDR3 is TGTGCCAGCAGTCCTTCCGGGACTACCCCTTGGGAGCAGTACTTC.

The chain is built from TRBV6-1 and TRBJ2-4; D is uncertain. CDR3 length: 13 amino acids. Germline V lookup: CDR1 MNHNS, CDR2 SASEGT. V lost 8 bases to trimming and J lost 3 bases, with 11 bases between them. This CDR3 is CASEKMGKNIQYF. The CDR3 nucleotides read TGTGCCAGCGAGAAGATGGGCAAAAACATTCAGTACTTC.

The V and J genes are TRBV28 and TRBJ2-4; a weak D match, TRBD1 (6 bases). Germline CDR1 and CDR2: MDHEN and SYDVKM. CDR3 length: 14 residues. The V and J ends lost 9 bases and 1 base respectively, with 13 bases between them. This CDR3 is CASSQGSAKNIQYF. CDR3 DNA sequence: TGTGCCAGTTCGCAGGGGAGTGCCAAAAACATTCAGTACTTC. Looking up the rest from reference TRBV28 and TRBJ2-4 gives the full variable domain: DVKVTQSSRYLVKRTGEKVFLECVQDMDHENMFWYRQDPGLGLRLIYFSYDVKMKEKGDIPEGYSVSREKKERFSLILESASTNQTSMYLCASSQGSAKNIQYFGAGTRLSVL.

J is TRBJ2-1 and V is TRBV19; 11 nucleotides line up with TRBD2. The V segment lost 5 bases and the J segment 5 bases; nucleotides outside the gene matches: 5. Looked up from germline, CDR1 is LNHDA and CDR2 is SQIVND (reference sequence). The CDR3 has 15 amino acids. The CDR3 coding sequence is TGTGCCAGTAGTGTGACTAGCGGGAATCACAATGAGCAGTTCTTC. This translates into CASSVTSGNHNEQFF.

The chain couples TRBV9 to TRBJ2-2, with TRBD2 matching 7 bases. CDR1 and CDR2 (germline): SGDLS, YYNGEE. V was pared by 7 bases and J by 1 base, with 4 bases of the junction left unmatched. The CDR3 is 14 amino acids. The CDR3 spells CASSERENTGELFF. CDR3 DNA sequence: TGTGCCAGCTCAGAGCGGGAGAACACCGGGGAGCTGTTTTTT.

This chain uses TRBV5-4 with TRBJ2-2; 8 bases align to TRBD2. Trimming at V came to 5 bases and at J to 0 bases, leaving 9 bases not matched to a gene. The germline V gene has CDR1 SGHNT and CDR2 YYREEE (reference sequence). This CDR3 has 17 residues. As DNA, the CDR3 is TGTGCCAGCAGAGAAGGATTGCGGGAGGCGAACACCGGGGAGCTGTTTTTT. Protein product: CASREGLREANTGELFF.

CDR3 in amino acids: CASSPLGGRFYEQYF. The CDR3 DNA reads as TGTGCCAGCAGCCCGCTGGGCGGCCGGTTCTACGAGCAGTACTTC. The V and J genes are TRBV14 and TRBJ2-7; D is undetermined. V was cut by 4 bases and J by 3 bases, with 16 bases left in between. This CDR3 spans 15 amino acids. Germline V CDR1 and CDR2: SGHDN, FVKESK. The full variable domain, in which reference TRBV14 and TRBJ2-7 provide the parts outside the CDR3, is EAGVTQFPSHSVIEKGQTVTLRCDPISGHDNLYWYRRVMGKEIKFLLHFVKESKQDESGMPNNRFLAERTGGTYSTLKVQPAELEDSGVYFCASSPLGGRFYEQYFGPGTRLTVT.

The rearrangement uses TRBV27 and TRBJ2-1, with 12 bases matching TRBD2. Unmatched junction bases numbered 10, after V lost 7 bases and J lost 0 bases. The germline V gene encodes CDR1 MNHEY and CDR2 SMNVEV (reference sequence). CDR3 length: 18 residues. The CDR3 loop is CASTARTSGKSSYNEQFF. CDR3 DNA sequence: TGTGCCAGCACCGCCCGGACTAGCGGGAAGAGCTCCTACAATGAGCAGTTCTTC.

This clone was observed a single time. This chain uses TRBV7-2 with TRBJ2-7; 7 nucleotides agree with TRBD2. Germline-derived CDR1 and CDR2 are SGHTA and FQGNSA. V lost 0 bases and J lost 3; bases outside the gene matches: 2. The CDR3 sequence is 14 residues long. CDR3 region: CASSLAGGDYEQYF. CDR3 bases: TGTGCCAGCAGCTTAGCGGGAGGGGACTACGAGCAGTACTTC.

This chain links TRBV18 with TRBJ2-7, with TRBD1 identical over 7 bases. Unmatched junction bases numbered 2, after V lost 3 bases and J lost 0 bases. CDR1 and CDR2 from the germline V gene are KGHSH and LQKENI. This CDR3 comprises 14 residues. For the CDR3, the DNA is TGTGCCAGCTCACCTGGGACAGTCTCCTACGAGCAGTACTTC. Translated, it gives CASSPGTVSYEQYF.

The J gene is TRBJ1-4, the V gene TRBV5-1; 8 bases fit TRBD1. V shed 3 bases and J 8 bases; nucleotides not matched to a gene: 30. Germline loops: CDR1 SGHRS, CDR2 YFSETQ. This CDR3 comprises 22 residues. CDR3 sequence (DNA): TGCGCCAGCAGCTCGGGGTCGACAGGGGAAACCTATGGAGTCATTTACGGAGAAAAACTGTTTTTT. Translation gives CASSSGSTGETYGVIYGEKLFF.

This chain uses TRBV7-9 with TRBJ2-7; D possibly corresponds to TRBD2 (6 bases). This CDR3 has 14 amino acids. The germline CDR1 and CDR2 sequences are SEHNR and FQNEAQ (reference sequence). V lost 5 bases, J lost 6 bases, and 17 bases lay in between. The CDR3 nucleotides read TGTGCCAGCAGCCAAGTAACGGGAGATTCCGAGCAGTACTTC. The encoded protein is CASSQVTGDSEQYF.

The rearrangement links TRBV27 to TRBJ2-7; either TRBD1 or TRBD2 may supply D (5 bases each). The CDR3 is 19 residues long. The V and J ends lost 4 bases and 0 bases respectively, with 25 bases between them. Germline V gene sequence: CDR1 MNHEY, CDR2 SMNVEV (reference sequence). CDR3 protein: CASSSQLGVRGASSYEQYF. CDR3 in DNA: TGTGCCAGCAGTTCCCAGTTGGGGGTTCGGGGAGCGAGCTCCTACGAGCAGTACTTC.

The gene calls are TRBV10-3 and TRBJ1-4, with 7 bases identical to TRBD1. The ends lost 0 bases at V and 15 bases at J; junction bases unmatched: 16. The CDR3 covers 16 residues. Germline values: CDR1 ENHRY, CDR2 SYGVKD. The CDR3 sequence is CAISESRDSLPSTLFF. The CDR3 region has the DNA TGTGCCATCAGTGAGTCAAGGGACAGTCTTCCTTCCACTTTGTTTTTT.

The chain uses TRBV7-6 and TRBJ2-2, with D possibly called TRBD1 or TRBD2 (5 bases each). The CDR3 length is 16 residues. Deletions cut 2 bases from V and 6 bases from J, with 16 bases between. CDR1 and CDR2 (germline): SGHVS, FNYEAQ. CDR3 amino acids: CASSLSGDPAPGELFF. The CDR3 DNA reads TGTGCCAGCAGCTTAAGTGGGGACCCTGCACCCGGGGAGCTGTTTTTT. Full variable domain (remainder filled in from reference TRBV7-6 and TRBJ2-2): GAGVSQSPRYKVTKRGQDVALRCDPISGHVSLYWYRQALGQGPEFLTYFNYEAQQDKSGLPNDRFSAERPEGSISTLTIQRTEQRDSAMYRCASSLSGDPAPGELFFGEGSRLTVL.

The chain joins TRBV28 to TRBJ2-3; D not resolved. V was cut by 4 bases and J by 11 bases, with 19 bases left in between. CDR3 length: 14 amino acids. Looked up from germline, CDR1 is MDHEN and CDR2 is SYDVKM. DNA for the CDR3: TGTGCCAGCAGTTCCCCTTTTACTGACCCGATGCAGTATTTT. Translated: CASSSPFTDPMQYF.

The chain recombines TRBV11-3 with TRBJ2-3; D tentatively fits TRBD1 or TRBD2 (5 bases each). Trimming pared 3 bases from V and 1 base from J, leaving 20 bases between. The CDR3 sequence is 18 residues long. CDR1 is SGHNT and CDR2 is YENEEA in the germline V gene. The CDR3 here is CASSFAKVAGTRTDTQYF. The CDR3 DNA follows: TGTGCCAGCAGCTTTGCTAAGGTTGCCGGGACCCGCACAGATACGCAGTATTTT.

This sequence joins TRBV6-1 and TRBJ2-7; 7 bases line up with TRBD2. J gave up 0 bases and V 4 bases, and 3 bases lay outside the gene matches. This CDR3 is built from 14 residues. Per germline, CDR1 MNHNS and CDR2 SASEGT. The CDR3 DNA reads TGTGCCAGCAGTGTGGCTAGCGGCTCCTACGAGCAGTACTTC. As protein: CASSVASGSYEQYF.

This sequence joins TRBV2 and TRBJ2-1, with D perhaps matching TRBD2 (6 bases). This CDR3 spans 14 amino acids. The germline V gene has CDR1 SNHLY and CDR2 FYNNEI. V was clipped by 7 bases and J by 1 base, with 11 bases between them. DNA for the CDR3: TGTGCCAGCACCTTAGCGGCATCCTACAATGAGCAGTTCTTC. Its protein is CASTLAASYNEQFF.

The rearrangement uses TRBV27 and TRBJ2-3; a weak D match, TRBD1 (5 bases). This CDR3 has 16 residues. Germline-derived CDR1 and CDR2 are MNHEY and SMNVEV (reference sequence). V dropped 6 bases and J dropped 4 bases, with 20 bases sitting between them. CDR3 region: CASSRTLTRWADTQYF. CDR3 DNA: TGTGCCAGCAGCCGGACACTCACGCGGTGGGCAGATACGCAGTATTTT.

In its sample, this clone was seen a few times. J is TRBJ1-1 and V is TRBV19; tentatively, D is TRBD1 (5 bases). From germline, CDR1 is LNHDA and CDR2 SQIVND (reference sequence). The ends were cut back, 3 bases at V and 4 bases at J, with 15 bases in the middle. The CDR3 consists of 15 residues. The CDR3 here is CASSILSGTGTEAFF. For the CDR3, the DNA is TGTGCCAGTAGTATCCTATCGGGGACGGGCACTGAAGCTTTCTTT. Drawing the rest from reference TRBV19 and TRBJ1-1, the complete variable domain is DGGITQSPKYLFRKEGQNVTLSCEQNLNHDAMYWYRQDPGQGLRLIYYSQIVNDFQKGDIAEGYSVSREKKESFPLTVTSAQKNPTAFYLCASSILSGTGTEAFFGQGTRLTVV.

The chain is built from TRBV14 and TRBJ2-2, with 9 bases aligning to TRBD1. J lost 2 bases, V lost 4 bases, and 11 bases had no gene match. This CDR3 is built from 18 residues. Germline V gene lookup returns CDR1 SGHDN and CDR2 FVKESK. The chain's CDR3 is CASSPRPGTGINTGELFF. DNA of the CDR3: TGTGCCAGCAGCCCCCGACCGGGGACAGGGATCAACACCGGGGAGCTGTTTTTT.

This chain joins TRBV29-1 and TRBJ2-1, with 7 bases identical to TRBD1. With 5 bases clipped from V and 0 bases from J, the junction kept 10 bases outside the gene matches. Germline V gives CDR1 SQVTM, CDR2 ANQGSEA. The length of the CDR3 is 16 residues. CDR3 nucleotides: TGCAGCGTTTGCAAGCGGACAGGAAGCTCCTACAATGAGCAGTTCTTC. Its translation: CSVCKRTGSSYNEQFF.